This record covers a single TCR beta chain. As yet, its antigen is unknown. Amplification from RNA transcripts yielded the TCR beta CDR3 regions. Amplification began with first-round RT-PCR using HTBI primers, then second-round multiplex PCR was performed. TCRdb re-derived calls from the multiplex PCR reads in MiXCR, one entry per CDR3 protein. The data contain 1 million to 1.3 million distinct CDR3 sequences, less than 45% of them seen just once; the ten biggest clones take up over 8.5%. The record originates from a study of Graves' ophthalmopathy and Graves' hyperthyroidism. Points from the study as a whole: Most expanded clonotypes in thyroid above 0.001 frequency also showed up in blood.

V was pared by 3 bases and J by 7 bases, with 7 bases between. The length of the CDR3 is 12 residues. The germline V gene has CDR1 GTSNPN and CDR2 SVGIG (reference sequence). Eligible hyperthyroidism cases comprised new diagnoses of under 2 months' duration in individuals aged 18 to 65. Exclusion covered patients with other autoimmune diseases or uncontrolled infections (as well as pregnancy or lactation). Thyroid ultrasound, orbital computed tomography, TRAb, serum thyroxine and clinical symptoms formed the basis of diagnosis. The sequenced sample was peripheral blood or thyroid tissue (not recorded which). The rearrangement links TRBV30 to TRBJ1-6; D is perhaps TRBD1 (5 bases). The clonotype originates from an adult man with Graves' hyperthyroidism. The CDR3 is CAWSRANSPLHF. The CDR3 DNA sequence: TGTGCCTGGAGCAGGGCCAATTCACCCCTCCACTTT.